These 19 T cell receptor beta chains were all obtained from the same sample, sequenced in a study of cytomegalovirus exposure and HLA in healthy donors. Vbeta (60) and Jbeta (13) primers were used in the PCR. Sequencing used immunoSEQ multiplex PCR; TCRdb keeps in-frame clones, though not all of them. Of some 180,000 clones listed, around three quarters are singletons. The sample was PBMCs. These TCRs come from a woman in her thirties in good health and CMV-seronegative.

The CDR3 nucleotides read TGCGCCAGCATCCCGTCTAGCGGGTGGACCGGGGAGCTGTTTTTT. Its protein product is CASIPSSGWTGELFF. V is TRBV5-1 and J is TRBJ2-2, with TRBD2 matching 8 bases. V trimming: 6 bases; J trimming: 5 bases; junction bases outside the gene matches: 9. CDR1 SGHRS and CDR2 YFSETQ come from the germline V gene. The length of the CDR3 is 15 residues.

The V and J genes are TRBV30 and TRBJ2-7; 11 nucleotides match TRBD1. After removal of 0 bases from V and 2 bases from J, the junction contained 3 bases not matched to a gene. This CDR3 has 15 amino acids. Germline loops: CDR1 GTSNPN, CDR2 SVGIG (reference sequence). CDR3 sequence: CAWSVPGQGAYEQYF. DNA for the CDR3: TGTGCCTGGAGTGTCCCGGGACAGGGGGCCTACGAGCAGTACTTC.

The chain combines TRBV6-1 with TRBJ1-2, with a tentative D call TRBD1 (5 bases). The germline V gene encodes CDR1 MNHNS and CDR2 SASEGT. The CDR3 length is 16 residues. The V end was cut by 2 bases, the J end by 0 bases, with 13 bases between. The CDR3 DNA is TGTGCCAGCAGTGAATTACCAGGGTCCTCTAACTATGGCTACACCTTC. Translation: CASSELPGSSNYGYTF.

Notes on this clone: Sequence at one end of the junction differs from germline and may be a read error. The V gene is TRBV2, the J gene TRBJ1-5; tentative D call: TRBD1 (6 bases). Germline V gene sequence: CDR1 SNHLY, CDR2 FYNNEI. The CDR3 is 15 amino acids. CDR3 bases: TGTGCCGGCAGTGAAACATTACAGGGTATTCAGCCCCAGCATTTT. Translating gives CAGSETLQGIQPQHF.

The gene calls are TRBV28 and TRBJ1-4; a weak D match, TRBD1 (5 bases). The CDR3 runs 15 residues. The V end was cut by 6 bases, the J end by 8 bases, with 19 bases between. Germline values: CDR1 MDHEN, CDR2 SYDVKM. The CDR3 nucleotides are TGTGCCAGCAGCTTGGGAGGACCAGGGAGGGAAAAACTGTTTTTT. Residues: CASSLGGPGREKLFF.

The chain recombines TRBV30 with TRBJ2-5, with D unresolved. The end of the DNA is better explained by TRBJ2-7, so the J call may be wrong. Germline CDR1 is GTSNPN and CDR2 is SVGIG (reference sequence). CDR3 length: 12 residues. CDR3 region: CAWSPDSYEQYF. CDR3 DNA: TGTGCCTGGAGTCCGGACTCCTACGAGCAGTACTTC.

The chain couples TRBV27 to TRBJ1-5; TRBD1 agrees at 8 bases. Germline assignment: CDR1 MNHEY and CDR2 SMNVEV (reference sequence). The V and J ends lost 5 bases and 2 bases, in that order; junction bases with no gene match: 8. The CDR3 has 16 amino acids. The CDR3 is CASSPWTGMGNQPQHF. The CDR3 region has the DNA TGTGCCAGCAGTCCATGGACAGGGATGGGCAATCAGCCCCAGCATTTT.

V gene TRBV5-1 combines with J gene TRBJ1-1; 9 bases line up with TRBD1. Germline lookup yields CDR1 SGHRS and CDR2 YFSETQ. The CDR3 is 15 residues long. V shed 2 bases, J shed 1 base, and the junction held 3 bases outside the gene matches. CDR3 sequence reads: CASSFGGQGNTEAFF. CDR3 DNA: TGCGCCAGCAGCTTCGGGGGACAGGGGAACACTGAAGCTTTCTTT.

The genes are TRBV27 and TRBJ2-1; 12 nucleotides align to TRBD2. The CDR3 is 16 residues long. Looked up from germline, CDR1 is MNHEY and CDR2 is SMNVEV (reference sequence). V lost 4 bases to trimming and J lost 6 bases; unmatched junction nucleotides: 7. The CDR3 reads CASSSSELAGGNEQFF. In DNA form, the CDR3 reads TGTGCCAGCAGTTCGTCTGAACTAGCGGGGGGCAATGAGCAGTTCTTC.

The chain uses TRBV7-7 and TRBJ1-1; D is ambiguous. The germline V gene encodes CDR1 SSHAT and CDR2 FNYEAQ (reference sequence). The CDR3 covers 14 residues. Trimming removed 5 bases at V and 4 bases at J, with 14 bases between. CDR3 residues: CASSPLLSVTEAFF. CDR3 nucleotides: TGTGCCAGCAGCCCTCTCCTCTCGGTCACTGAAGCTTTCTTT.

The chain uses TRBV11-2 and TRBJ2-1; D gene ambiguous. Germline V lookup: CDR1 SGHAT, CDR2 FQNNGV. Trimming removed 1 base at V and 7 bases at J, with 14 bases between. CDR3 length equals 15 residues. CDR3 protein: CASSLVPGGPNEQFF. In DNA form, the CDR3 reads TGTGCCAGCAGCTTAGTTCCCGGTGGGCCGAATGAGCAGTTCTTC.

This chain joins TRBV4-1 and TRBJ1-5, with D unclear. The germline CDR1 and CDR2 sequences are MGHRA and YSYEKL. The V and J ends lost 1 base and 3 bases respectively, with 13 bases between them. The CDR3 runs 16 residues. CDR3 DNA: TGCGCCAGCAGCCAAGCCACCGGGAATGACAATCAGCCCCAGCATTTT. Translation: CASSQATGNDNQPQHF.

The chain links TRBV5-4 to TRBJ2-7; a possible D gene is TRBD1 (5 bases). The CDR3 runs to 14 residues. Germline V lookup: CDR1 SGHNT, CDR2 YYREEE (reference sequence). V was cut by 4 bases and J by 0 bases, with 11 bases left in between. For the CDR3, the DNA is TGTGCCAGCAGCCCAGACAGTAGCTCCTACGAGCAGTACTTC. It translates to CASSPDSSSYEQYF.

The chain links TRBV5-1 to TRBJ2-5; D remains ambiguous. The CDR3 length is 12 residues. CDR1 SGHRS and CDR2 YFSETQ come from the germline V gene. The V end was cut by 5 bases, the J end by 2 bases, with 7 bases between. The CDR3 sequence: CASRVQQETQYF. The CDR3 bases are TGCGCCAGCAGAGTACAACAAGAGACCCAGTACTTC.

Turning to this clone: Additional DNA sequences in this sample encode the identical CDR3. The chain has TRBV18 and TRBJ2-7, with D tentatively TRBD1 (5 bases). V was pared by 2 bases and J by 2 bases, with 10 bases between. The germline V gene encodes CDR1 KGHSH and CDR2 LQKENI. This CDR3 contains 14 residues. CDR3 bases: TGTGCCAGCTCACCAGGGCAGGGCCCCTACGAGCAGTACTTC. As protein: CASSPGQGPYEQYF.

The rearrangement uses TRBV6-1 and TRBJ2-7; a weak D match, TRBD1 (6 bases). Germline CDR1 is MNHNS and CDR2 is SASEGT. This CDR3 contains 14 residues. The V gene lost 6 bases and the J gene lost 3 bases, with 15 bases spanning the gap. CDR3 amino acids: CASSPTEGDYEQYF. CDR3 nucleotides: TGTGCCAGCAGCCCGACAGAGGGGGACTACGAGCAGTACTTC.

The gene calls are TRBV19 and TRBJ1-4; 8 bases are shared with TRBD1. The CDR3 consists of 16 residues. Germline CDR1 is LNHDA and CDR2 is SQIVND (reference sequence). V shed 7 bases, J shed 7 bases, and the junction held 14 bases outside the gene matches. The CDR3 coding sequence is TGTGCCAGTACGGGTGGGACAGGCGTAGTTGGTGAAAAACTGTTTTTT. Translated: CASTGGTGVVGEKLFF. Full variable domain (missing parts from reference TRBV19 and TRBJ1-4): DGGITQSPKYLFRKEGQNVTLSCEQNLNHDAMYWYRQDPGQGLRLIYYSQIVNDFQKGDIAEGYSVSREKKESFPLTVTSAQKNPTAFYLCASTGGTGVVGEKLFFGSGTQLSVL.

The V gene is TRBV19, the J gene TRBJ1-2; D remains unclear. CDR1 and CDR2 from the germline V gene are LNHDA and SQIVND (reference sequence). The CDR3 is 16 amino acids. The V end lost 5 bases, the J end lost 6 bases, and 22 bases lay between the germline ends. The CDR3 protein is CASSLTPMGGGNGYTF. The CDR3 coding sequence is TGTGCCAGTAGTCTTACCCCAATGGGCGGAGGGAATGGCTACACCTTC.

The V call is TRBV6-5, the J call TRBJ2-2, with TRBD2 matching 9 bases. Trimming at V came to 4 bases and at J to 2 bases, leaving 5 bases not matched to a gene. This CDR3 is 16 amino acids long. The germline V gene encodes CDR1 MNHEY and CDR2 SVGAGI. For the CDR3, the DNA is TGTGCCAGCAGTTCGCCTAGCGGGGAAAACACCGGGGAGCTGTTTTTT. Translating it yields CASSSPSGENTGELFF.